These 20 T cell receptor beta chains were sequenced from one sample in a study of cytotoxic CD8 clonotypes in ibrutinib-treated CLL (dated by TCRdb to the early 2020s). Library generation was performed with the immunoSEQ multiplex PCR assay. TCRdb limited this immuneACCESS table to in-frame rearrangements with V and J called. A share of clones is missing; checked studies link under half to unresolved V genes, and the rest is unexplained. A total of some 130,000 clones appear in this sample, 80% to 90% of them only once. The biggest ten clones account for approximately 2% of the sample. The time point label for this specimen denotes: approximately 25 months on ibrutinib. Here the sequenced sample was PBMCs, taken after 24 months of ibrutinib treatment. These receptors all come from a human donor with chronic lymphocytic leukemia.

The chain links TRBV6-1 to TRBJ1-6, with D maybe TRBD1 (6 bases). Trimming removed 2 bases at V and 10 bases at J, with 15 bases between. The CDR3 runs to 15 residues. The V gene's germline CDR1 is MNHNS and CDR2 SASEGT. The CDR3 DNA reads as TGTGCCAGCAGTGAAAGCGCCAGGGGTCGGTCACCCCTCCACTTT. Its protein product is CASSESARGRSPLHF.

The chain links TRBV6-1 to TRBJ2-7; 9 bases fit TRBD1. Germline V lookup: CDR1 MNHNS, CDR2 SASEGT. The V and J ends lost 1 base and 7 bases, in that order; junction bases with no gene match: 8. The length of the CDR3 is 15 residues. As DNA, the CDR3 is TGTGCCAGCAGTGAAGGCGGACAGGGGTCGGGGGAGCAGTACTTC. This translates into CASSEGGQGSGEQYF.

This clone has just a few counts. V and J are TRBV7-8 and TRBJ1-5; 8 bases fit TRBD1. Per germline, CDR1 SGHVS and CDR2 FQNEAQ. The J segment lost 2 bases and the V segment lost 4 bases, leaving 7 bases of the junction unmatched. The CDR3 spans 16 residues. The CDR3 coding sequence is TGTGCCAGCAGCTCATACAGGGGGAGAGGCAATCAGCCCCAGCATTTT. This translates into CASSSYRGRGNQPQHF.

J is TRBJ1-5 and V is TRBV2; D gene unclear. The V end lost 1 base, the J end lost 0 bases, and 4 bases lay between the germline ends. CDR1 and CDR2 from the germline V gene are SNHLY and FYNNEI. The CDR3 extends over 14 amino acids. CDR3 residues: CASSEGFSNQPQHF. The CDR3 DNA is TGTGCCAGCAGTGAAGGGTTTAGCAATCAGCCCCAGCATTTT.

This chain uses TRBV11-2 with TRBJ2-3; D unclear. Germline V gives CDR1 SGHAT, CDR2 FQNNGV. The length of the CDR3 is 13 residues. V lost 3 bases to trimming and J lost 4 bases, with 8 bases between them. CDR3 nucleotide sequence: TGTGCCAGCAGCTTCGCAGCCCCAGATACGCAGTATTTT. Translated: CASSFAAPDTQYF.

V gene TRBV19 combines with J gene TRBJ2-3; the D gene is possibly TRBD1 (6 bases). Germline CDR1 LNHDA, CDR2 SQIVND (reference sequence). Between the trimmed V and J ends, which lost 5 bases and 8 bases, there was a span of 14 bases. This CDR3 region has 13 residues. For the CDR3, the DNA is TGTGCCAGTAGTGCCACCGGGACACCTACGCAGTATTTT. It yields the protein CASSATGTPTQYF. Drawing the rest from reference TRBV19 and TRBJ2-3, the complete variable domain is DGGITQSPKYLFRKEGQNVTLSCEQNLNHDAMYWYRQDPGQGLRLIYYSQIVNDFQKGDIAEGYSVSREKKESFPLTVTSAQKNPTAFYLCASSATGTPTQYFGPGTRLTVL.

Note on this clone: The junction and the germline gene differ at one end; a read error may be behind it. The chain couples TRBV2 to TRBJ2-7, with D possibly TRBD1 on 5 matching bases. The CDR3 consists of 13 residues. The V gene's germline CDR1 is SNHLY and CDR2 FYNNEI. In DNA form, the CDR3 reads TGTGCCAGCAGAGAAGGGGCCTCCTACGAGCAGTACTTC. This gives the protein CASREGASYEQYF.

The CDR3 reads CSARTGTAFF. The CDR3 nucleotides are TGCAGTGCCCGGACAGGGACAGCTTTCTTT. The chain employs TRBV20-1 and TRBJ1-1; 8 bases line up with TRBD1. Germline V CDR1 and CDR2: DFQATT, SNEGSKA (reference sequence). The trim removed 6 bases at V and 10 bases at J, leaving 4 bases unmatched. The CDR3 covers 10 residues.

This clone was seen a handful of times. Here the CDR3 reads CASRLTHAYEQYF. The CDR3 DNA sequence: TGTGCCAGCAGGCTGACACACGCCTACGAGCAGTACTTC. The chain is built from TRBV6-5 and TRBJ2-7; D unclear. Germline V gives CDR1 MNHEY, CDR2 SVGAGI. The CDR3 runs 13 residues. Trimming left V 6 bases short and J 2 bases short, with 11 bases between.

The V and J genes are TRBV30 and TRBJ2-5, with 12 nucleotides matching TRBD1. Unmatched junction bases numbered 15, after V lost 2 bases and J lost 8 bases. The CDR3 totals 17 residues. Germline assignment: CDR1 GTSNPN and CDR2 SVGIG (reference sequence). CDR3 in amino acids: CAWSRGTGTGGRGTQYF. The CDR3, as DNA: TGTGCCTGGAGTAGAGGCACCGGGACAGGGGGCCGGGGCACCCAGTACTTC.

This rearrangement joins TRBV6-6 to TRBJ2-1, with no clear D. The CDR3 has 12 residues. Per the germline V gene, CDR1 is MNHNY and CDR2 is SVGAGI (reference sequence). The germline V and J ends were trimmed by 5 bases and 8 bases, with 10 bases remaining between them. CDR3 sequence (DNA): TGTGCCAGCAGTCGGATCTGGGATGAGCAGTTCTTC. Translating gives CASSRIWDEQFF.

J is TRBJ2-7 and V is TRBV6-5; perhaps TRBD1 as D (5 bases). The V and J ends lost 5 bases and 10 bases respectively, with 15 bases between them. This CDR3 is 12 amino acids long. Germline CDR1 reads MNHEY; CDR2 reads SVGAGI. In nucleotides, the CDR3 is TGTGCCAGCAGTCTGAACGGGCAGGGCCAGTACTTC. This codes for CASSLNGQGQYF.

The DNA for the CDR3 is TGTGCCAGCAGCTTTTCTGTGCACAGTTTCAATGAGCAGTTCTTC. Protein: CASSFSVHSFNEQFF. The rearrangement uses TRBV5-8 and TRBJ2-1, with D unclear. CDR1 and CDR2 (germline): SGHTS, YDEGEE. CDR3 length: 15 amino acids. V lost 2 bases and J lost 6, with 15 bases in between.

The chain has TRBV4-1 and TRBJ2-1, with a possible D match to TRBD2 (5 bases). The germline CDR1 and CDR2 sequences are MGHRA and YSYEKL. Trimming stripped 4 bases from V and 0 bases from J, with 13 bases between. This CDR3 contains 16 residues. The CDR3 DNA follows: TGCGCCAGCAGCCTGGAGGCGAGAAGCTCCTACAATGAGCAGTTCTTC. Encoded protein: CASSLEARSSYNEQFF.

The rearrangement uses TRBV19 and TRBJ2-7; maybe TRBD1 (5 bases). CDR1 and CDR2 from the germline V gene are LNHDA and SQIVND (reference sequence). V shed 6 bases and J shed 3 bases, with 21 bases lying between them. This CDR3 is built from 16 residues. Here the CDR3 reads CASSRNQGDVGYEQYF. The CDR3 DNA is TGTGCCAGTAGCCGCAATCAGGGTGATGTGGGCTACGAGCAGTACTTC. The entire variable domain, with the rest obtained from reference TRBV19 and TRBJ2-7, is as follows: DGGITQSPKYLFRKEGQNVTLSCEQNLNHDAMYWYRQDPGQGLRLIYYSQIVNDFQKGDIAEGYSVSREKKESFPLTVTSAQKNPTAFYLCASSRNQGDVGYEQYFGPGTRLTVT.

The V gene is TRBV28, the J gene TRBJ1-1, with D unresolved. This CDR3 is 13 amino acids long. V gave up 6 bases and J gave up 1 base, with 9 bases separating them. Germline values: CDR1 MDHEN, CDR2 SYDVKM. The CDR3 nucleotides read TGTGCCAGCAGGCGTGAACCGAACACTGAAGCTTTCTTT. It specifies CASRREPNTEAFF.

CDR3 protein: CATQERTGEENTIYF. The CDR3 bases are TGTGCCACCCAAGAGCGAACAGGGGAAGAAAACACCATATATTTT. The chain combines TRBV2 with TRBJ1-3; 7 bases map to TRBD1. V lost 10 bases and J lost 6; bases outside the gene matches: 15. Germline assignment: CDR1 SNHLY and CDR2 FYNNEI. There are 15 residues in the CDR3. Full variable domain (outside the CDR3, taken from reference TRBV2 and TRBJ1-3): EPEVTQTPSHQVTQMGQEVILRCVPISNHLYFYWYRQILGQKVEFLVSFYNNEISEKSEIFDDQFSVERPDGSNFTLKIRSTKLEDSAMYFCATQERTGEENTIYFGEGSWLTVV.

The chain combines TRBV2 with TRBJ2-1; D gene unclear. Per the germline V gene, CDR1 is SNHLY and CDR2 is FYNNEI. Trimming shortened V by 2 bases and J by 7 bases, and 6 bases separated the two germline ends. This CDR3 contains 12 residues. CDR3 coding DNA: TGTGCCAGCAGTGAATCCGGGAATGAGCAGTTCTTC. Its translation is CASSESGNEQFF.

The chain employs TRBV7-2 and TRBJ1-1; the D is unclear. The CDR3 consists of 13 residues. Trimming removed 4 bases at V and 1 base at J, with 7 bases between. The germline V gene encodes CDR1 SGHTA and CDR2 FQGNSA. Here the CDR3 reads CASSSRGNTEAFF. The CDR3, as DNA: TGTGCCAGCAGCTCACGGGGGAACACTGAAGCTTTCTTT.

This chain uses TRBV9 with TRBJ1-4; D remains unclear. Germline CDR1 is SGDLS and CDR2 is YYNGEE. Deletions cut 0 bases from V and 0 bases from J, with 3 bases between. CDR3 size: 14 residues. Here the CDR3 DNA reads TGTGCCAGCAGCGTAGTTCCAACTAATGAAAAACTGTTTTTT. The encoded protein is CASSVVPTNEKLFF.